This T cell receptor beta chain was sequenced during a study of T cells in Graves' hyperthyroidism and ophthalmopathy. The CDR3 sequence is 14 residues long. Deletions cut 0 bases from V and 13 bases from J, with 16 bases between. Germline lookup yields CDR1 SGHAT and CDR2 FQNNGV. TCR beta CDR3 region amplification was performed from RNA transcripts. The HTBI primer set drove a first-round RT-PCR of the TCR CDR3. TCRdb analysed the multiplex PCR reads with MiXCR anew, one entry per CDR3 protein. Among some 300,000 distinct CDR3 sequences, around a sixth were seen once, and the ten largest hold roughly a third. PBMCs came from 9 to 10 ml fresh peripheral blood. Overall study findings and caveats: By a 13 V-J model, ophthalmopathy was set apart from stable hyperthyroidism.

The sample holds many counts of this clonotype. Its matching antigen is unknown. This clonotype was sampled from a man younger than 40 with Graves' hyperthyroidism. Sequenced input: blood. V and J are TRBV11-2 and TRBJ2-4, with D hard to call. In DNA form, the CDR3 reads TGTGCCAGCAGCTTAGAGACGCTGGCTGTCGTACAGTACTTC. Translation gives CASSLETLAVVQYF.